The text below deals with one TCR beta chain. Its cognate antigen is unknown. Study donors comprised healthy, HIV-negative adults devoid of recent acute infection or vaccination. CDR1 is MNHNS, CDR2 SASEGT, per germline. The CDR3 has 13 amino acids. The V and J ends lost 6 bases and 4 bases respectively, with 11 bases between them. This sample is part of a study of shared clonotypes between healthy human individuals. Study background: Two women and a few men aged 18 to 49 served as donors.

Sequencing was performed with immunoSEQ multiplex PCR; in TCRdb, only in-frame clones are kept and a portion is missing. In the table there are some 500,000 clones, 95% to 96% of which are singletons. Study-wide results and caveats: Estimated clonotype richness was generally higher in naive than memory subsets. With a handful of donors compared, 4% to 5% of naive CD4 clonotypes were shared.

The gene calls are TRBV6-1 and TRBJ2-3; the D gene is possibly TRBD2 (5 bases). The clonotype originates from a woman in her thirties in good health. Material for sequencing was naive CD4+ T cells sorted from blood. Subset described: CD45RA+ positively selected. This CDR3 is CASRTRGPDTQYF. CDR3 nucleotide sequence: TGTGCCAGCAGAACTAGAGGGCCAGATACGCAGTATTTT.